This T cell receptor (beta chain) was captured in a study of beta chain features in type 1 diabetes. Whole-study findings and limits: Among patients with Type 1 diabetes, TCRB CDR3s were moderately but significantly shorter in every one of the four CD4+ subsets. No resolution was reached here on whether HLA type influences TCRB rearrangement.

Since all of the isolated RNA was reverse transcribed, expressed TCRB transcripts were what got sequenced. Here immunoSEQ multiplex PCR was the method, and the copy in TCRdb shows in-frame clones only, minus some. This sample has some 700,000 clones, with over 10% found just once. Stem cell-like memory, regulatory, central memory and naive CD4+ cells were sorted via CD45RO/CCR7/CD25/CD127/CD95/CD27. V was clipped by 4 bases and J by 3 bases, with 16 bases between them. Germline V gene lookup returns CDR1 SGHDN and CDR2 FVKESK. The CDR3 totals 15 residues. This clone was counted only a few times. Its cognate antigen is unknown.

This clonotype was sampled from a man younger than 35 with type 1 diabetes. Sequencing was performed on naive CD4+ T cells from blood. The chain links TRBV14 to TRBJ2-7, with D perhaps assigned TRBD1 or TRBD2 (5 bases each). The CDR3 region has the DNA TGTGCCAGCAGCCCCGTCGGGGCTAGGGGCTACGAGCAGTACTTC. Its translation is CASSPVGARGYEQYF.